The 16 T cell receptor beta chains listed next were all sequenced from one sample in a study of T cells in Graves' hyperthyroidism and ophthalmopathy. TCR beta CDR3 sequences were amplified from RNA transcripts. TCR CDR3 regions were first amplified by RT-PCR with HTBI primers. TCRdb re-called the multiplex PCR reads through MiXCR, storing one row per CDR3 protein. The sample consists of approximately 600,000 distinct CDR3 sequences, more than 20% of them appearing once. The specimen sequenced was blood. The receptors were sampled from a man younger than 40 with Graves' ophthalmopathy.

This clonotype appeared many times. The J gene is TRBJ2-1, the V gene TRBV12-3 or TRBV12-4, with D hard to call. The length of the CDR3 is 14 residues. V lost 3 bases and J 4 bases, leaving 10 bases between the germline ends. The CDR3 coding sequence is TGTGCCAGCAGTTTCGCCACCAATTACAATGAGCAGTTCTTC. Its protein is CASSFATNYNEQFF.

J is TRBJ2-2 and V is TRBV19; the D is unclear. Germline-derived CDR1 and CDR2 are LNHDA and SQIVND (reference sequence). Trimming left V 5 bases short and J 4 bases short, with 8 bases between. The CDR3 extends over 13 amino acids. The CDR3 DNA sequence: TGTGCCAGTAGTCAACAGTTCACCGGGGAGCTGTTTTTT. It encodes CASSQQFTGELFF.

The chain couples TRBV6-1 to TRBJ1-3, with D unresolved. Trimming shortened V by 0 bases and J by 5 bases, and 14 bases separated the two germline ends. The CDR3 has 16 residues. Germline V gene data show CDR1 as MNHNS and CDR2 as SASEGT. The CDR3, as DNA: TGTGCCAGCAGTGAAGCTTATGGTCAGATGCGAAACACCATATATTTT. This translates into CASSEAYGQMRNTIYF.

This clonotype has a handful of counts. At one boundary the junction diverges from the germline segment, which might be a read error. The rearrangement joins TRBV10-3 to TRBJ2-3; 11 nucleotides agree with TRBD2. CDR1 is ENHRY, CDR2 SYGVKD, per germline. The CDR3 runs 15 residues. The CDR3 sequence is CVISVAGGPADTQYF. CDR3 sequence (DNA): TGTGTCATCAGTGTAGCGGGAGGGCCCGCAGATACGCAGTATTTT.

This clonotype was observed a handful of times. This rearrangement joins TRBV28 to TRBJ2-5; 10 positions agree with TRBD1. After removal of 2 bases from V and 5 bases from J, the junction contained 14 bases not matched to a gene. Germline CDR1 is MDHEN and CDR2 is SYDVKM. This CDR3 spans 18 amino acids. As DNA, the CDR3 is TGTGCCAGCAGTTTACTGCGGACAGGGGGATTCCCACTGGAGACCCAGTACTTC. Encoded protein: CASSLLRTGGFPLETQYF.

This clonotype was recorded a few times. The V and J genes are TRBV10-3 and TRBJ1-1; D uncertain. Germline V gives CDR1 ENHRY, CDR2 SYGVKD. The CDR3 totals 13 residues. V was pared by 4 bases and J by 5 bases, with 11 bases between. The CDR3 sequence: CAISGRVGTEAFF. For the CDR3, the DNA is TGTGCCATCAGTGGAAGGGTTGGTACTGAAGCTTTCTTT.

This clonotype was observed a handful of times. The chain's CDR3 is CASSLYPVEQYF. DNA for the CDR3: TGTGCCAGCAGTTTATATCCGGTCGAGCAGTACTTC. The chain carries TRBV28 and TRBJ2-7; D is unresolved. The V end was cut by 1 base, the J end by 6 bases, with 7 bases between. Germline CDR1 is MDHEN and CDR2 is SYDVKM. The CDR3 has 12 residues. The full variable domain, completed using reference TRBV28 and TRBJ2-7, is DVKVTQSSRYLVKRTGEKVFLECVQDMDHENMFWYRQDPGLGLRLIYFSYDVKMKEKGDIPEGYSVSREKKERFSLILESASTNQTSMYLCASSLYPVEQYFGPGTRLTVT.

There are a few counts of this clonotype. This chain uses TRBV4-1 with TRBJ2-2; 7 bases match TRBD1. Germline CDR1 reads MGHRA; CDR2 reads YSYEKL. The CDR3 is 13 residues long. Trimming took 5 bases from V and 7 from J; bases not matched to a gene: 4. CDR3 residues: CASSFSGGGELFF. As DNA, the CDR3 is TGCGCCAGCAGCTTCTCAGGGGGCGGGGAGCTGTTTTTT.

This clonotype has just a few counts. The J gene is TRBJ2-6, the V gene TRBV12-3 or TRBV12-4; the D is unclear. Trimming shortened V by 8 bases and J by 6 bases, and 5 bases separated the two germline ends. The CDR3 spans 11 residues. CDR3 coding DNA: TGTGCCAGCGGCCCGGCCAACGTCCTGACTTTC. The encoded protein is CASGPANVLTF.

This clonotype was counted at least ten times. This chain joins TRBV3-1 and TRBJ1-5, with D possibly matching TRBD1 (6 bases). V lost 6 bases to trimming and J lost 2 bases, with 14 bases between them. Germline assignment: CDR1 LGHDT and CDR2 YNNKEL (reference sequence). The CDR3 totals 15 residues. For the CDR3, the DNA is TGTGCCAGCAGTCCGCGGGGGCCCGGCAATCAGCCCCAGCATTTT. It translates to CASSPRGPGNQPQHF.

This clonotype was recorded a few times. The chain has TRBV19 and TRBJ1-1, with D possibly matching TRBD1 (6 bases). From germline, CDR1 is LNHDA and CDR2 SQIVND (reference sequence). The CDR3 covers 14 residues. V was trimmed by 7 bases and J by 1 base, leaving 13 bases between them. CDR3 region: CASTPRTENTEAFF. CDR3 DNA: TGTGCCAGTACCCCCCGGACAGAGAACACTGAAGCTTTCTTT.

The chain recombines TRBV30 with TRBJ2-1, with TRBD2 matching 12 bases. This CDR3 spans 16 amino acids. Germline V gene sequence: CDR1 GTSNPN, CDR2 SVGIG (reference sequence). With V trimmed by 1 base and J by 4 bases, 5 bases remained unmatched. CDR3 protein: CAWSGTSGRRYNEQFF. In nucleotides, the CDR3 is TGTGCCTGGAGTGGAACTAGCGGGAGGAGGTACAATGAGCAGTTCTTC.

This chain connects TRBV5-1 to TRBJ1-2, with D unresolved. CDR3 length: 13 residues. Trimming took 5 bases from V and 5 from J, leaving 13 bases between them. Per germline, CDR1 SGHRS and CDR2 YFSETQ. CDR3 in DNA: TGCGCCAGCAGTTCGGGCAGGTTGTATGGCTACACCTTC. Translating it yields CASSSGRLYGYTF.

The rearrangement links TRBV6-5 to TRBJ2-1; D could derive from TRBD1 or TRBD2 (5 bases each). The CDR3 loop spans 14 amino acids. The germline V gene has CDR1 MNHEY and CDR2 SVGAGI. Trimming took 2 bases from V and 3 from J, leaving 8 bases between them. The CDR3 DNA is TGTGCCAGCAGTTACATGGGGGACTACAATGAGCAGTTCTTC. It codes for CASSYMGDYNEQFF.

The rearrangement joins TRBV5-1 to TRBJ2-5; 14 bases are a match to TRBD2. After removal of 4 bases from V and 4 bases from J, the junction contained 3 bases not matched to a gene. The CDR3 contains 15 residues. The germline V gene encodes CDR1 SGHRS and CDR2 YFSETQ. The CDR3 spells CASSTGLAGAETQYF. DNA for the CDR3: TGCGCCAGCAGCACGGGACTAGCGGGGGCAGAGACCCAGTACTTC.

This clonotype was counted at least ten times. The rearrangement links TRBV30 to TRBJ2-5; D is unclear. V lost 0 bases to trimming and J lost 3 bases, with 5 bases between them. There are 12 residues in the CDR3. Germline V gene sequence: CDR1 GTSNPN, CDR2 SVGIG (reference sequence). The chain's CDR3 is CAWSVAEETQYF. In DNA form, the CDR3 reads TGTGCCTGGAGTGTGGCGGAAGAGACCCAGTACTTC.